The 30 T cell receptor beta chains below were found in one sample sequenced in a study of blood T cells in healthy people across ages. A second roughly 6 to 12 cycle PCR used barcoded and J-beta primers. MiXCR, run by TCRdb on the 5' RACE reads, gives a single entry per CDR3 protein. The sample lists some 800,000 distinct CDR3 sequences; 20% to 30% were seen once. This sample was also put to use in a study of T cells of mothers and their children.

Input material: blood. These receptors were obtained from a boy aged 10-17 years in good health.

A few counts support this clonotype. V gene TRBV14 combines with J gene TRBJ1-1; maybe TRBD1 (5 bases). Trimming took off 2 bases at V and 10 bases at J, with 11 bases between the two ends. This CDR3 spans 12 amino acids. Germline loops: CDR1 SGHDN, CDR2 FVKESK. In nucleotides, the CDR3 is TGTGCCAGCAGCCAAACCAGGGAAGGAGCTTTCTTT. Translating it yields CASSQTREGAFF. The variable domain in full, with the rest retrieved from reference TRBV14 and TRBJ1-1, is EAGVTQFPSHSVIEKGQTVTLRCDPISGHDNLYWYRRVMGKEIKFLLHFVKESKQDESGMPNNRFLAERTGGTYSTLKVQPAELEDSGVYFCASSQTREGAFFGQGTRLTVV.

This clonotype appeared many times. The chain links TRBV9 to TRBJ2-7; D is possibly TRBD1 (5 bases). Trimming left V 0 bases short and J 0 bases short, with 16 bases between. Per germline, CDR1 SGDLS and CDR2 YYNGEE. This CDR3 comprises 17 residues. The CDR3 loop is CASSVGLRTKDSYEQYF. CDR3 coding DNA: TGTGCCAGCAGCGTAGGCTTGAGGACAAAAGACTCCTACGAGCAGTACTTC. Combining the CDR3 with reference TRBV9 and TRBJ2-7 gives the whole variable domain DSGVTQTPKHLITATGQRVTLRCSPRSGDLSVYWYQQSLDQGLQFLIQYYNGEERAKGNILERFSAQQFPDLHSELNLSSLELGDSALYFCASSVGLRTKDSYEQYFGPGTRLTVT.

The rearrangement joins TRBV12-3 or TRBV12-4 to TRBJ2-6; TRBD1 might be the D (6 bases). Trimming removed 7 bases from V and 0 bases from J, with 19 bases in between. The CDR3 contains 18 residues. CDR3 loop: CASTKGDIISSGANVLTF. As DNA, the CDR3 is TGTGCCAGCACCAAAGGGGACATTATTAGCTCTGGGGCCAACGTCCTGACTTTC.

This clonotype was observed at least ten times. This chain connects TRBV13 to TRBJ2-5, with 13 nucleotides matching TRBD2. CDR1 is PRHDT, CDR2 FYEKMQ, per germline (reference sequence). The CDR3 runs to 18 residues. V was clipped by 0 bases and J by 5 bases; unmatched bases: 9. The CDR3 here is CASSLGQLGLAGTETQYF. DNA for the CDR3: TGTGCCAGCAGCTTAGGCCAGTTGGGACTAGCGGGAACGGAGACCCAGTACTTC.

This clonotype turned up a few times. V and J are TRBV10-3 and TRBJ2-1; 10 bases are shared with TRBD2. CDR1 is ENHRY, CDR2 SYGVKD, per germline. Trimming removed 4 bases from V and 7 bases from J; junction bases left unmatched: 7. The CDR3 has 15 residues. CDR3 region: CAISGTSGAFNEQFF. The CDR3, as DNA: TGTGCCATCAGTGGGACTAGCGGAGCCTTTAATGAGCAGTTCTTC.

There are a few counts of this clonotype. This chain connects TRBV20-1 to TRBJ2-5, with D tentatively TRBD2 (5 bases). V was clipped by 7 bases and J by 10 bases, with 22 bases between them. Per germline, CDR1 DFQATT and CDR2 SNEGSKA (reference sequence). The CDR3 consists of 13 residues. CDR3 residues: CSVPILGYISQYF. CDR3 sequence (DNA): TGCAGTGTTCCGATACTAGGGTATATCAGCCAGTACTTC.

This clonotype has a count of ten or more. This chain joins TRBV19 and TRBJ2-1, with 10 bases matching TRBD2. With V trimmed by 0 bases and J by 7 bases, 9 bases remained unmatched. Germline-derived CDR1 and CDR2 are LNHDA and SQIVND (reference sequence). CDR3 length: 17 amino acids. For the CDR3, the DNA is TGTGCCAGTAGTATAGACCTACTAGCGGGAAGCTGGAATGAGCAGTTCTTC. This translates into CASSIDLLAGSWNEQFF.

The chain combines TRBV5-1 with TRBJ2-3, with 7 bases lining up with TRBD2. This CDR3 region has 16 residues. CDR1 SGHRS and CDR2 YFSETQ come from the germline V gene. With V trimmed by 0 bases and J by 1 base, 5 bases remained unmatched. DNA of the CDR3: TGCGCCAGCAGCTTGGACCCAGCGGGGCGCACAGATACGCAGTATTTT. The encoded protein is CASSLDPAGRTDTQYF.

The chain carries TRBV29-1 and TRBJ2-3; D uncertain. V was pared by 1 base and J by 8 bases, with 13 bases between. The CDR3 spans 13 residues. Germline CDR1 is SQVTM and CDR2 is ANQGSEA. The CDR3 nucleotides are TGCAGCGTTGAAGTCAGAACGGCCGGTACGCAGTATTTT. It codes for CSVEVRTAGTQYF.

CDR3 in DNA: TGTGCCAGCAGCCCGACGGGAAGGTACAATTCACCCCTCCACTTT. Protein: CASSPTGRYNSPLHF. The chain links TRBV9 to TRBJ1-6; D is unclear. V lost 4 bases to trimming and J lost 7 bases, with 15 bases between them. CDR3 length equals 15 residues. From germline, CDR1 is SGDLS and CDR2 YYNGEE.

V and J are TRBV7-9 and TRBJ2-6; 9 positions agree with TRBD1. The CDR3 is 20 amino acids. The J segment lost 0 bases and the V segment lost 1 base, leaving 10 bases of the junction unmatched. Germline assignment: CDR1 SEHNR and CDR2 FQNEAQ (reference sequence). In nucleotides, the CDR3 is TGTGCCAGCAGCTTAGTTCGCGGGACAGGGATTACCTCTGGGGCCAACGTCCTGACTTTC. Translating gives CASSLVRGTGITSGANVLTF. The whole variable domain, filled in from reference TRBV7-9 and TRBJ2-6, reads DTGVSQNPRHKITKRGQNVTFRCDPISEHNRLYWYRQTLGQGPEFLTYFQNEAQLEKSRLLSDRFSAERPKGSFSTLEIQRTEQGDSAMYLCASSLVRGTGITSGANVLTFGAGSRLTVL.

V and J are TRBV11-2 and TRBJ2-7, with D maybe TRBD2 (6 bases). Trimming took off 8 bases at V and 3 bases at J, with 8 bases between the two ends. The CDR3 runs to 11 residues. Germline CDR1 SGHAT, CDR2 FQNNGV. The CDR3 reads CASFGGYEQYF. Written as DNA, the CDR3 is TGTGCCAGCTTCGGGGGCTACGAGCAGTACTTC.

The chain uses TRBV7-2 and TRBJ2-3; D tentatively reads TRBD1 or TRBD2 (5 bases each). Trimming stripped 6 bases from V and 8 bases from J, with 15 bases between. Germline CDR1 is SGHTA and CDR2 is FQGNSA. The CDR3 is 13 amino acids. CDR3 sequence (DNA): TGTGCCAGCAGTCAAAAACAGGAGGTTACGCAGTATTTT. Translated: CASSQKQEVTQYF.

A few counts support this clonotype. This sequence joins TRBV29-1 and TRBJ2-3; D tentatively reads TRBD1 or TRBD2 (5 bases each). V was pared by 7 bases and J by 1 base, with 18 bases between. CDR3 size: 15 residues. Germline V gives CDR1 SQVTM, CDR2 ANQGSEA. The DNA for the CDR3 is TGCAGCGGTGAGGGGACGGGATTGGGCACAGATACGCAGTATTTT. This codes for CSGEGTGLGTDTQYF.

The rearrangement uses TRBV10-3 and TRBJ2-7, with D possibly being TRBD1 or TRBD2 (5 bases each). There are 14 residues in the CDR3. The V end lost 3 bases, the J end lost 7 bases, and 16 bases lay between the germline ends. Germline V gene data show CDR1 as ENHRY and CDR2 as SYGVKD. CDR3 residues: CAISERDVKREQYF. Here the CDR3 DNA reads TGTGCCATCAGTGAAAGGGACGTGAAGCGGGAGCAGTACTTC.

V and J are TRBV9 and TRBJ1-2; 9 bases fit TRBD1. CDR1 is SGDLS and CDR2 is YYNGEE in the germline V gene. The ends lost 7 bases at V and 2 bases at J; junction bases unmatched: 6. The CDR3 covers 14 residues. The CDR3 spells CASGAGTGNYGYTF. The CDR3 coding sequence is TGTGCCAGCGGCGCCGGGACAGGGAACTATGGCTACACCTTC.

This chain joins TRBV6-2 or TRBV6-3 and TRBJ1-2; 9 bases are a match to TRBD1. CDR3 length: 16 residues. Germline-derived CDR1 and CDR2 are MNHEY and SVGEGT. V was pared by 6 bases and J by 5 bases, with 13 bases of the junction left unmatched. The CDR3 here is CASSLRPLTGGYGYTF. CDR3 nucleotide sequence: TGTGCCAGCAGCCTTCGCCCACTGACAGGGGGATATGGCTACACCTTC.

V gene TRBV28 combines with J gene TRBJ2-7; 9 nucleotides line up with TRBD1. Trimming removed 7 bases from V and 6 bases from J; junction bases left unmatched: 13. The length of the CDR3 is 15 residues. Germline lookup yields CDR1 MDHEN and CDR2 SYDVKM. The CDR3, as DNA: TGTGCCAGCAATCCGAGACAGGGGGTTACGGGCGAGCAGTACTTC. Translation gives CASNPRQGVTGEQYF.

The CDR3 nucleotides are TGTGCCAGCAGCTTAAAAGGTGCGGGCGACTACGAGCAGTACTTC. It specifies CASSLKGAGDYEQYF. This sequence joins TRBV7-3 and TRBJ2-7, with D perhaps matching TRBD2 (5 bases). In germline, CDR1 is SGHTA, CDR2 FQGTGA. V shed 1 base and J shed 3 bases, with 13 bases lying between them. CDR3 length: 15 amino acids.

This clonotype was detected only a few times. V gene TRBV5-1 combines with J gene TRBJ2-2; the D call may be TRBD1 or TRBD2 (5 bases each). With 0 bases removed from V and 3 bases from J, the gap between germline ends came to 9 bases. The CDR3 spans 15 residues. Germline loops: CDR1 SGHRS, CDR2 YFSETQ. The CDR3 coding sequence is TGCGCCAGCAGCTTGGCCCTGGGGGACACCGGGGAGCTGTTTTTT. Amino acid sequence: CASSLALGDTGELFF.

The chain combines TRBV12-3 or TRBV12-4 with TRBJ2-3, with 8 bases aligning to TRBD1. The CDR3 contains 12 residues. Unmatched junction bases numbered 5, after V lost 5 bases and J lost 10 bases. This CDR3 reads CASSGQGTAQYF. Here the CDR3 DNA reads TGTGCCAGCAGTGGACAGGGAACGGCGCAGTATTTT.

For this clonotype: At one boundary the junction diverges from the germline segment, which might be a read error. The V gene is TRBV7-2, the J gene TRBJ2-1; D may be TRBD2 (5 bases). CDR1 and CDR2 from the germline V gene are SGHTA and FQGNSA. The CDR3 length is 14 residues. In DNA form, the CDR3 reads TGTGCCAGCAGCTTAGACGGGGAGTACAGTGAGCAGTTCTTC. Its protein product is CASSLDGEYSEQFF.

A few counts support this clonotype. The CDR3 DNA follows: TGTGCCAGCAGCTTCGGCTCAACAACTAATGAAAAACTGTTTTTT. This codes for CASSFGSTTNEKLFF. The chain carries TRBV7-2 and TRBJ1-4; the D is unclear. Germline V gene lookup returns CDR1 SGHTA and CDR2 FQGNSA. V lost 3 bases to trimming and J lost 0 bases, with 8 bases between them. The CDR3 spans 15 residues.

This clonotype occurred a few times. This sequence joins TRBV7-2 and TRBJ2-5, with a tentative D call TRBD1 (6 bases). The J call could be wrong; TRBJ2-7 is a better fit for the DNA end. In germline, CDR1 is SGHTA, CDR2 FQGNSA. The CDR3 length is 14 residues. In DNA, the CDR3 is TGTGCCAGCAGTACAGGGTGGAGCTCCTACGAGCAGTACTTC. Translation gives CASSTGWSSYEQYF.

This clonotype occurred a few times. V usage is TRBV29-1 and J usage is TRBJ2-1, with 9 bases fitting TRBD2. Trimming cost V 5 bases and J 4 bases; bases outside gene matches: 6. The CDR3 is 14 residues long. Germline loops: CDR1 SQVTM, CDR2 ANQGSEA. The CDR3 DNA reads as TGCAGCGTTTATGAGCGGGAGGCTTACAATGAGCAGTTCTTC. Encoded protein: CSVYEREAYNEQFF.

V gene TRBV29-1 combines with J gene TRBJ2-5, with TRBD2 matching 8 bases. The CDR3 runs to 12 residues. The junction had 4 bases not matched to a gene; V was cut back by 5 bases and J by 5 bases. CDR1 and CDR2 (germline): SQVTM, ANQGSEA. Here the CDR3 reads CSVLSGIETQYF. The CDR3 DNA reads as TGCAGCGTTCTTAGCGGGATTGAGACCCAGTACTTC.

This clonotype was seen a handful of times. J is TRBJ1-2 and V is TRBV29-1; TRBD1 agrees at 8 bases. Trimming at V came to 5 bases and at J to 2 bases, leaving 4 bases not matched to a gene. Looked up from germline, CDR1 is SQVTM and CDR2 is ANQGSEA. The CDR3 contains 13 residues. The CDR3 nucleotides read TGCAGCGTTAGAACAGGGGGAAACTATGGCTACACCTTC. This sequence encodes CSVRTGGNYGYTF.

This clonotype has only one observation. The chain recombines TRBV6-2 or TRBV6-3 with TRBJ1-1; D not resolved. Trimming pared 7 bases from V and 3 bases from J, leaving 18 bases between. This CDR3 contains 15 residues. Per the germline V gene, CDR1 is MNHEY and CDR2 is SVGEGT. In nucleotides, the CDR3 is TGTGCCAGCACCTCTCCCTGGGCGTCGGACACTGAAGCTTTCTTT. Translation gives CASTSPWASDTEAFF.

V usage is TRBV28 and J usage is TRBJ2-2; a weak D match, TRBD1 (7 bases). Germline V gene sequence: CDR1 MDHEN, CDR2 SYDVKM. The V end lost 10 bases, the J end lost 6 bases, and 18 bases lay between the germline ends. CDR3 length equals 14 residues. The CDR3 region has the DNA TGTGCCACGACGCAGGGGGGTACGGCCGGGGAGCTGTTTTTT. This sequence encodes CATTQGGTAGELFF.

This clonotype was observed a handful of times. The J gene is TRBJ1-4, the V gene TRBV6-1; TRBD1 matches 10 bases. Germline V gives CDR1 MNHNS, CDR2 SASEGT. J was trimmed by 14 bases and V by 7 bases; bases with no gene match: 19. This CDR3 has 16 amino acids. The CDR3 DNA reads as TGTGCCAGCACTCCGGGCCGGGACAGGGGTTTTTCGGGGCTGTTTTTT. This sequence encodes CASTPGRDRGFSGLFF.